A single T cell receptor beta chain is shown here with its context. Relative to the germline gene, one junction end is altered; a read error may explain this. Primers used in a second PCR of roughly 6 to 12 cycles were a sample-barcoded 5' primer and a J-beta primer mix. A tag from a template-switch adaptor with 12 random nucleotides marked each cDNA molecule. MiXCR, applied by TCRdb to the 5' RACE reads, yields one record per CDR3 protein. The sample lists roughly 1.5 million distinct CDR3 sequences, about 42% occurring once. CDR3 size: 14 residues. Germline loops: CDR1 MNHEY, CDR2 SMNVEV (reference sequence). This record comes from a study of blood T cells in healthy people across ages. The authors drew about 10 milliliters of peripheral blood from each donor.

The chain has TRBV27 and TRBJ1-2; D is ambiguous. The sequence came from a woman aged 18-29 years in good health. The sequencing sample was made of blood. In nucleotides, the CDR3 is TGTGCCAGTAAATCAGGCGCCTTGGACTATGGCCACACCTTC. This encodes CASKSGALDYGHTF.